This T cell receptor beta chain stems from a study of T cell responses to AZD1222 COVID-19 vaccine. This clone was counted a few times. As yet, its antigen is unknown. Profiling relied on immunoSEQ multiplex PCR, and the TCRdb table lists in-frame clones only, not all of them. Seen here are approximately 140,000 clones, roughly 91% observed once, and the top ten hold under 2%. Whole-study findings and limits: Clonal diversity may have been underestimated, and the donors were mostly white British, with more females than males.

The CDR3 contains 13 residues. V was shortened by 8 bases and J by 4 bases, with 14 bases between the two germline ends. Germline V gives CDR1 MNHEY, CDR2 SVGAGI. The TCR originated in an adult in good health. V usage is TRBV6-5 and J usage is TRBJ1-1, with a weak D call TRBD1 (6 bases). Here the sequenced sample was peripheral blood, taken on day 0 of AZD1222 vaccination. DNA of the CDR3: TGTGCCAGCGGTCCGGGGGCGGGCACTGAAGCTTTCTTT. Translating it yields CASGPGAGTEAFF.